The clone carrying this T cell receptor beta chain was found a few times. Its antigen is still unknown. The data belong to a study of CD4 T cell repertoires in COVID-19. Study details: CFSE-low cells expanded less than 13 days with IL-2, then restimulated with other coronavirus spikes. Study outcomes and limitations: In SARS-CoV and/or HKU1 spike cultures, between roughly 6 and 27% of SARS-CoV-2 clonotypes reappeared. Suggested intraclonal diversification: top SARS-CoV-2-reactive clonotypes appeared in two or three memory subsets.

Repertoires were generated with immunoSEQ multiplex PCR, while TCRdb's copy carries only in-frame clones and drops some. The sample lists about 75,000 clones, 83% seen once, with roughly 0.6% in the top ten. CDR3 length: 13 residues. Germline CDR1 is SGHTA and CDR2 is FQGNSA. The V end lost 4 bases, the J end lost 4 bases, and 11 bases lay between the germline ends. The receptor comes from a human donor who had COVID-19. The sample in question was CD4+ T cells from peripheral blood, obtained after recovery from COVID-19. This sequence joins TRBV7-2 and TRBJ2-7; D is unclear. CDR3 nucleotides: TGTGCCAGCAGCTCCAACCGTCCATACGAGCAGTACTTC. Protein sequence: CASSSNRPYEQYF.